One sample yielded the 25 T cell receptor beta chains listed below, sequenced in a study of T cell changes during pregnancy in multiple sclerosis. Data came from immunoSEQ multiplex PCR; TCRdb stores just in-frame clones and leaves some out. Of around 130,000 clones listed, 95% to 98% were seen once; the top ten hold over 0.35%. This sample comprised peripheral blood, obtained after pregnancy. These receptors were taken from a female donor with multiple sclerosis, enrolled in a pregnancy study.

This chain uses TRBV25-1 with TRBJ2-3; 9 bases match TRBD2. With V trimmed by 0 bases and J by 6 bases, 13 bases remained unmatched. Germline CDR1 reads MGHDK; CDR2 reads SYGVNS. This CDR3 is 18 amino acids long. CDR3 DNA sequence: TGTGCCAGCAGTGAATATACGGCGGGAGGGCCTCTAATGGATACGCAGTATTTT. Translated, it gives CASSEYTAGGPLMDTQYF. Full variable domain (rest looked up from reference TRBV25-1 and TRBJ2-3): EADIYQTPRYLVIGTGKKITLECSQTMGHDKMYWYQQDPGMELHLIHYSYGVNSTEKGDLSSESTVSRIRTEHFPLTLESARPSHTSQYLCASSEYTAGGPLMDTQYFGPGTRLTVL.

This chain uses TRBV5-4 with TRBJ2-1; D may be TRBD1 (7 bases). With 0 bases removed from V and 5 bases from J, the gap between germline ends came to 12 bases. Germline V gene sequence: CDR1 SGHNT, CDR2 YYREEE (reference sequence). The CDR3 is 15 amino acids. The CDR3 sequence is CASSLVPGGNNEQFF. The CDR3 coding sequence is TGTGCCAGCAGCTTGGTTCCAGGGGGGAACAATGAGCAGTTCTTC.

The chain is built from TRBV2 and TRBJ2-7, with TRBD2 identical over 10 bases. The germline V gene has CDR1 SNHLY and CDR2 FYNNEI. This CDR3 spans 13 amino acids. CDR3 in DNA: TGTGCGGGAGGACGACTAGCGGGTTACGAGCAGTACTTC. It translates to CAGGRLAGYEQYF.

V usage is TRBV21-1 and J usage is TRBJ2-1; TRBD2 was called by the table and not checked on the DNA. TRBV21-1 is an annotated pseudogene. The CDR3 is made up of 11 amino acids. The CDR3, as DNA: TGTGCCAGCAGCCCCGGGGGTGAGCAGTTCTTC. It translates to CASSPGGEQFF.

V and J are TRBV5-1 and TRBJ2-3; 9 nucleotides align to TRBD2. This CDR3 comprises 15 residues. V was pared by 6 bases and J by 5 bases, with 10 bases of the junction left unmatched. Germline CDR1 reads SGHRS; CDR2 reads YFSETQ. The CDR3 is CASTLGGRALDTQYF. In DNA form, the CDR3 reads TGCGCCAGCACCCTCGGCGGGAGGGCCTTAGATACGCAGTATTTT.

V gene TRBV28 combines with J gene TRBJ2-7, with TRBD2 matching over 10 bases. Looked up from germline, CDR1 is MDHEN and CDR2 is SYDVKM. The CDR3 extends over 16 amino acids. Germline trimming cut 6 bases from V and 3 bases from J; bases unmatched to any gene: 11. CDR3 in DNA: TGTGCCAGCAGCCTCCTTGGACTAGCGGCCAACTACGAGCAGTACTTC. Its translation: CASSLLGLAANYEQYF.

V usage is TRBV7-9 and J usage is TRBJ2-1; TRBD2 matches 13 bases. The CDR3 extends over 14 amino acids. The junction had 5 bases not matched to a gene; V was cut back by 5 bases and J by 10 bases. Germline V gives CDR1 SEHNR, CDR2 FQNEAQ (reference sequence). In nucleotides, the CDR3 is TGTGCCAGCAGCCTCCCGGGACTAGCGGGAGAGCAGTTCTTC. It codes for CASSLPGLAGEQFF.

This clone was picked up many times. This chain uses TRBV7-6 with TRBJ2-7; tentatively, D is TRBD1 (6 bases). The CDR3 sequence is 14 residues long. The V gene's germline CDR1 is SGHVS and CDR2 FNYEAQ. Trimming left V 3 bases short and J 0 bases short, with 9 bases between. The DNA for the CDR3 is TGTGCCAGCAGCTTTGGGGGCAGCTCCTACGAGCAGTACTTC. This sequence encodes CASSFGGSSYEQYF.

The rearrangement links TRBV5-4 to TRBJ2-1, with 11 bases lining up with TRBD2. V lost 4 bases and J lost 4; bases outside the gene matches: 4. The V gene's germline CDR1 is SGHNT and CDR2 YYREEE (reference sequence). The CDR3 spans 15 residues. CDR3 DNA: TGTGCCAGCAGCACTAGCGGGAGAGGGTACAATGAGCAGTTCTTC. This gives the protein CASSTSGRGYNEQFF.

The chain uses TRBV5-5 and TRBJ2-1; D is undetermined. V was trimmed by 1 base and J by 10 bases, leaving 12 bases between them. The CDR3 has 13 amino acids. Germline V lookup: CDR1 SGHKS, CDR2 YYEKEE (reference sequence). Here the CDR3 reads CASSLWPMREQFF. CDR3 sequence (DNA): TGTGCCAGCAGCTTGTGGCCGATGAGGGAGCAGTTCTTC. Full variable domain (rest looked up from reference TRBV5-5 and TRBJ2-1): DAGVTQSPTHLIKTRGQQVTLRCSPISGHKSVSWYQQVLGQGPQFIFQYYEKEERGRGNFPDRFSARQFPNYSSELNVNALLLGDSALYLCASSLWPMREQFFGPGTRLTVL.

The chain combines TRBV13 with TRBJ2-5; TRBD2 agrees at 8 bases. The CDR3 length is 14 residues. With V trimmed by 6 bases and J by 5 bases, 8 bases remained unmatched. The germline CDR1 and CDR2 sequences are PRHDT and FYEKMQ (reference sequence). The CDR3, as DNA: TGTGCCAGCAGTCACCGGCCGGGGGGGGAGACCCAGTACTTC. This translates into CASSHRPGGETQYF. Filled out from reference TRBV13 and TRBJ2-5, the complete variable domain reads AAGVIQSPRHLIKEKRETATLKCYPIPRHDTVYWYQQGPGQDPQFLISFYEKMQSDKGSIPDRFSAQQFSDYHSELNMSSLELGDSALYFCASSHRPGGETQYFGPGTRLLVL.

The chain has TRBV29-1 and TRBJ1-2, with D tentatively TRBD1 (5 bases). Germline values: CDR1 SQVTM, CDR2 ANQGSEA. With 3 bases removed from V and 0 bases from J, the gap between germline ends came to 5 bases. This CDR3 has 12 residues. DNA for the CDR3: TGCAGCGTTGAGGACACTAACTATGGCTACACCTTC. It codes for CSVEDTNYGYTF.

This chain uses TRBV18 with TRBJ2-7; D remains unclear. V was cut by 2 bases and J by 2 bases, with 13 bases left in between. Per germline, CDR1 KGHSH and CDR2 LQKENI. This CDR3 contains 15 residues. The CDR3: CASSPARSGTYEQYF. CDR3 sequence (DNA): TGTGCCAGCTCACCAGCTCGGAGTGGCACCTACGAGCAGTACTTC.

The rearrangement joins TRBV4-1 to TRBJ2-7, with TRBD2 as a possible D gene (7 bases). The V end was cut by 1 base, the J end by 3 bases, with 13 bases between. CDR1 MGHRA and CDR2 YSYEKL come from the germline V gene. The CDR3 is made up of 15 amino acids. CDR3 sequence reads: CASSQVAGASYEQYF. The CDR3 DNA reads TGCGCCAGCAGCCAAGTTGCGGGGGCCAGCTACGAGCAGTACTTC.

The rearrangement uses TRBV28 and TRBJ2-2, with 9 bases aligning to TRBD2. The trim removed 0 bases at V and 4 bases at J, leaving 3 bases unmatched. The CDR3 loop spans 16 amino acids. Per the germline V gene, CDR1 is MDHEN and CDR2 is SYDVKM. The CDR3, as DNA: TGTGCCAGCAGTTTATGGGGGACTAGCTTCACCGGGGAGCTGTTTTTT. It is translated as CASSLWGTSFTGELFF. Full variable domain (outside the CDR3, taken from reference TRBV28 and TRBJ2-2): DVKVTQSSRYLVKRTGEKVFLECVQDMDHENMFWYRQDPGLGLRLIYFSYDVKMKEKGDIPEGYSVSREKKERFSLILESASTNQTSMYLCASSLWGTSFTGELFFGEGSRLTVL.

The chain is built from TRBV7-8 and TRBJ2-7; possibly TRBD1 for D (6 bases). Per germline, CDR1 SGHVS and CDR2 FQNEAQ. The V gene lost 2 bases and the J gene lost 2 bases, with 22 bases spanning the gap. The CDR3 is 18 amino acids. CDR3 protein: CASSLPPLNRVPPYEQYF. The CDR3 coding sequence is TGTGCCAGCAGCTTACCCCCCCTAAACAGGGTACCACCCTACGAGCAGTACTTC.

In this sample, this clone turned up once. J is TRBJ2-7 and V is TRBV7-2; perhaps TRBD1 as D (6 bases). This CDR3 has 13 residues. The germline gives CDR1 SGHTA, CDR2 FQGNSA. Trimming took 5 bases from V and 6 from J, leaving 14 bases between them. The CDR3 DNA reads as TGTGCCAGCAGCCCGGACAGCCTTCCCGAGCAGTACTTC. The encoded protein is CASSPDSLPEQYF.

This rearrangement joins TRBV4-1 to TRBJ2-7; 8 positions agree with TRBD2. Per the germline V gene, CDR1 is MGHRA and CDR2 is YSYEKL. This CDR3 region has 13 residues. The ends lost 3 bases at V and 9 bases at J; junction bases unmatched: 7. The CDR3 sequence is CASSHSGDKGQYF. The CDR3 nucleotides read TGCGCCAGCAGCCATAGCGGGGACAAGGGGCAGTACTTC.

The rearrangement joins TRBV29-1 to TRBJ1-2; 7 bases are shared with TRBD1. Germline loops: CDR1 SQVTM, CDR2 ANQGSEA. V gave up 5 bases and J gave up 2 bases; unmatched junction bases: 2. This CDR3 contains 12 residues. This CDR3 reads CSVLGQNYGYTF. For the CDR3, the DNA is TGCAGCGTTTTGGGACAGAACTATGGCTACACCTTC.

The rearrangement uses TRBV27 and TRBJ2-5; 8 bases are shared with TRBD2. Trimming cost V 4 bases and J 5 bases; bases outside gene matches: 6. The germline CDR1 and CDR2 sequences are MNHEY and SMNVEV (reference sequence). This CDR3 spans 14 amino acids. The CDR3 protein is CASSSGLVLETQYF. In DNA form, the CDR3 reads TGTGCCAGCAGTTCGGGACTAGTTTTGGAGACCCAGTACTTC.

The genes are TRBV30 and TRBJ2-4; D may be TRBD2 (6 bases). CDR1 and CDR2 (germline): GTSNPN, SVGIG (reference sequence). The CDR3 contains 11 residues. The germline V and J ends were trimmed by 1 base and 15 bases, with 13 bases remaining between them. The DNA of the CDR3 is TGTGCCTGGAGTGCGGGCGGGGACTTGTACTTC. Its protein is CAWSAGGDLYF.

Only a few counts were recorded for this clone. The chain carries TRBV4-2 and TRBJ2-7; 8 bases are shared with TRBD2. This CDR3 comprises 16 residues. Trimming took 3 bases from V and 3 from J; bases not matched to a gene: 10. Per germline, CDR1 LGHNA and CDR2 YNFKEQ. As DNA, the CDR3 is TGTGCCAGCAGCCATAGCGCGAGCGGGAGTGGCTACGAGCAGTACTTC. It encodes CASSHSASGSGYEQYF.

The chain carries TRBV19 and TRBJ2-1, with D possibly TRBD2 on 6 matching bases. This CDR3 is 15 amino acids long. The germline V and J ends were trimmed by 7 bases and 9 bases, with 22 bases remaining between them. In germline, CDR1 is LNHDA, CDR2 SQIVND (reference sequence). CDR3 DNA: TGTGCCAGTAACCCGGGGTCGGCGGGATGGGTTGAGCAGTTCTTC. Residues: CASNPGSAGWVEQFF.

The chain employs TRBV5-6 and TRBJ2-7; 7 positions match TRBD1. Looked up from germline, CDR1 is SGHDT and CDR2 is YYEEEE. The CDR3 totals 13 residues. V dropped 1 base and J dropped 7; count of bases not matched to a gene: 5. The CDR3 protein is CASSLKGAWEQYF. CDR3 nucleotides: TGTGCCAGCAGCTTGAAGGGGGCGTGGGAGCAGTACTTC.

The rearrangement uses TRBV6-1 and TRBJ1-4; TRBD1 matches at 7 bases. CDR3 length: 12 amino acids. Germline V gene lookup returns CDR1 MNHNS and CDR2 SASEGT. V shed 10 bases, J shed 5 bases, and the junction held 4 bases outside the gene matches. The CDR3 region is CATGGLNEKLFF. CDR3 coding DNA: TGTGCCACAGGGGGGTTGAATGAAAAACTGTTTTTT.